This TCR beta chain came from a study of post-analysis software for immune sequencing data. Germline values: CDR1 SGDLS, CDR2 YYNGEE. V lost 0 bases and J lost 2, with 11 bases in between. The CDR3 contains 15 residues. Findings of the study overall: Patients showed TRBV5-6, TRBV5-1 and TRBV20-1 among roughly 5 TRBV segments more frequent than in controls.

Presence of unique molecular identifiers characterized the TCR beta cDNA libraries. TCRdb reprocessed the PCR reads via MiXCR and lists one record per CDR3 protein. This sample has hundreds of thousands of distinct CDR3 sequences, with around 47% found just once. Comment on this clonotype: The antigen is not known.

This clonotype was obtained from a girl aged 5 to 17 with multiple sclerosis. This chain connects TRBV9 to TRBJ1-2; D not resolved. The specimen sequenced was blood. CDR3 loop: CASSVATSINYGYTF. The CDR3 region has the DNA TGTGCCAGCAGCGTAGCTACTTCTATCAACTATGGCTACACCTTC.